Presented here are 31 T cell receptor beta chains from one specimen sequenced in a study of monozygotic twins with inflammatory bowel disease. TCRdb reprocessed the 5' RACE reads, keeping one entry per CDR3 protein, no DNA. The table lists over 150,000 distinct CDR3 sequences, with 2.4% in the top ten. The sample taken for sequencing was blood. Receptors were obtained from a human donor with ulcerative colitis or Crohn's disease, or a healthy co-twin of an affected twin (not recorded which).

This sequence joins TRBV3-1 and TRBJ1-1. The CDR3 is 13 residues long. CDR1 and CDR2 (germline): LGHDT, YNNKEL (reference sequence). CDR3 amino acids: CASSLQTNTEAFF.

The CDR3 here is CASSQTGLDTQYF. The chain combines TRBV7-8 with TRBJ2-3; TCRdb selects TRBD1, and the lack of DNA leaves this call unchecked. Germline loops: CDR1 SGHVS, CDR2 FQNEAQ. This CDR3 has 13 residues.

The genes are TRBV21-1 and TRBJ1-1. TRBV21-1 is a pseudogene segment. The CDR3 runs 14 residues. The CDR3 loop reads CASSNREGNTEAFF.

The gene calls are TRBV5-1 and TRBJ2-2; TCRdb outputs TRBD1, but without DNA this stays unchecked. Looked up from germline, CDR1 is SGHRS and CDR2 is YFSETQ. This CDR3 contains 15 residues. This CDR3 is CASSIDRMNTGELFF. Full variable domain (outside the CDR3, taken from reference TRBV5-1 and TRBJ2-2): KAGVTQTPRYLIKTRGQQVTLSCSPISGHRSVSWYQQTPGQGLQFLFEYFSETQRNKGNFPGRFSGRQFSNSRSEMNVSTLELGDSALYLCASSIDRMNTGELFFGEGSRLTVL.

The chain links TRBV6-6 to TRBJ1-4. Germline loops: CDR1 MNHNY, CDR2 SVGAGI (reference sequence). The CDR3 spans 13 residues. The CDR3 region is CASSYRASEKLFF.

The rearrangement joins TRBV7-2 to TRBJ2-7; lacking DNA, the TRBD2 call made by TCRdb goes unchecked. Germline assignment: CDR1 SGHTA and CDR2 FQGNSA. The CDR3 is 14 residues long. The CDR3 sequence is CASRGGLAGYEQYF.

The genes are TRBV5-1 and TRBJ1-2; TCRdb names TRBD1, which stays unverified in the absence of DNA. Germline CDR1 SGHRS, CDR2 YFSETQ. The CDR3 sequence is 17 residues long. Here the CDR3 reads CASSSSGGDSERSGYTF.

The rearrangement joins TRBV7-9 to TRBJ2-1; lacking DNA, the TRBD1 call made by TCRdb goes unchecked. The CDR3 sequence is 14 residues long. Germline-derived CDR1 and CDR2 are SEHNR and FQNEAQ (reference sequence). This CDR3 is CASSSGTGKDEQFF.

This chain joins TRBV3-1 and TRBJ1-2. The germline CDR1 and CDR2 sequences are LGHDT and YNNKEL (reference sequence). This CDR3 is built from 14 residues. CDR3 amino acids: CASSQEVTPYGYTF.

The chain has TRBV2 and TRBJ1-1; TCRdb designates TRBD1, a call that cannot be tested without DNA. This CDR3 has 14 residues. CDR1 is SNHLY, CDR2 FYNNEI, per germline. CDR3 in amino acids: CASSDGDRGAEAFF.

The chain joins TRBV15 to TRBJ1-1; TCRdb proposes TRBD1, but this gene call is untestable without DNA. The CDR3 consists of 16 residues. Germline CDR1 LNHNV, CDR2 YYDKDF (reference sequence). This CDR3 reads CATSRRGQPMNTEAFF.

The chain recombines TRBV4-2 with TRBJ1-2; checking the TCRdb D call of TRBD1 is not possible without DNA. Germline V CDR1 and CDR2: LGHNA, YNFKEQ. The CDR3 has 15 residues. CDR3 protein: CASSPGGDRDRGYTF.

This sequence joins TRBV10-3 and TRBJ1-2. Per the germline V gene, CDR1 is ENHRY and CDR2 is SYGVKD. This CDR3 spans 13 amino acids. CDR3 amino acids: CAASVSDGYGYTF.

V and J are TRBV5-1 and TRBJ2-1; TCRdb designates TRBD1, a call that cannot be tested without DNA. Germline values: CDR1 SGHRS, CDR2 YFSETQ. The CDR3 runs to 15 residues. The CDR3 region is CASSLGQGSYNEQFF.

The chain employs TRBV29-1 and TRBJ2-5; no DNA is available, so the TRBD2 call from TCRdb remains unchecked. From germline, CDR1 is SQVTM and CDR2 ANQGSEA. There are 13 residues in the CDR3. Here the CDR3 reads CSVSGGIQETQYF.

This rearrangement joins TRBV29-1 to TRBJ1-2; checking the TCRdb D call of TRBD1 is not possible without DNA. The CDR3 spans 13 residues. The germline V gene has CDR1 SQVTM and CDR2 ANQGSEA. The CDR3 region is CSASRGQGYGYTF.

This chain uses TRBV5-4 with TRBJ1-1; TCRdb picks TRBD1, but there is no DNA to check that call. The CDR3 loop spans 15 amino acids. The germline CDR1 and CDR2 sequences are SGHNT and YYREEE (reference sequence). The CDR3 sequence: CASSPITGAYTEAFF.

The chain's CDR3 is CASSSDSTSGRWNEQFF. The genes are TRBV7-2 and TRBJ2-1; TCRdb proposes TRBD2, but this gene call is untestable without DNA. Germline V gene data show CDR1 as SGHTA and CDR2 as FQGNSA. The CDR3 runs 17 residues.

The V and J genes are TRBV3-1 and TRBJ2-7; without DNA, the TCRdb call of TRBD1 cannot be checked. This CDR3 comprises 13 residues. Germline lookup yields CDR1 LGHDT and CDR2 YNNKEL (reference sequence). The CDR3 reads CASRPRQGYEQYF.

The chain employs TRBV12-3 or TRBV12-4 and TRBJ2-7; TCRdb lists TRBD1, though no DNA is available to test this call. This CDR3 comprises 13 residues. This chain's CDR3 is CASREGISDEQYF.

The rearrangement links TRBV12-3 or TRBV12-4 to TRBJ2-1; lacking DNA, the TRBD2 call made by TCRdb goes unchecked. The CDR3 has 18 amino acids. The CDR3 here is CASSFSLIAGGRIREQFF.

This chain joins TRBV9 and TRBJ1-2; the D call from TCRdb, TRBD1, cannot be confirmed without DNA. This CDR3 spans 15 amino acids. Germline assignment: CDR1 SGDLS and CDR2 YYNGEE. CDR3 sequence: CASSARQGDNYGYTF.

The chain recombines TRBV20-1 with TRBJ2-2; as DNA is missing, the TRBD2 call by TCRdb cannot be tested. The germline V gene has CDR1 DFQATT and CDR2 SNEGSKA (reference sequence). This CDR3 is 14 amino acids long. CDR3 protein: CSAPASGGTGELFF.

J is TRBJ1-5 and V is TRBV12-3 or TRBV12-4. The CDR3 is 13 residues long. The CDR3 sequence is CASSRLSYQPQHF.

The chain combines TRBV20-1 with TRBJ1-5; the TCRdb D gene call, TRBD1, has no DNA to confirm it. Germline V gene sequence: CDR1 DFQATT, CDR2 SNEGSKA (reference sequence). The length of the CDR3 is 14 residues. CDR3 region: CSARFTGPEQPQHF.

This chain's CDR3 is CASSQDGDRGSPLHF. The rearrangement links TRBV4-2 to TRBJ1-6; the D gene TCRdb calls, TRBD1, cannot be checked with no DNA. Germline V gene data show CDR1 as LGHNA and CDR2 as YNFKEQ. The CDR3 consists of 15 residues.

J is TRBJ1-1 and V is TRBV12-3 or TRBV12-4. This CDR3 comprises 15 residues. CDR3 residues: CASSLRRTGNTEAFF.

This chain uses TRBV5-1 with TRBJ2-7; TCRdb returns TRBD1, unconfirmable since there is no DNA. Germline CDR1 and CDR2: SGHRS and YFSETQ. CDR3 length: 13 residues. The CDR3 region is CASGGQGAIEQYF.

The chain employs TRBV7-2 and TRBJ2-7; no DNA is available, so the TRBD1 call from TCRdb remains unchecked. Germline V gene lookup returns CDR1 SGHTA and CDR2 FQGNSA. The CDR3 runs 14 residues. The CDR3 sequence: CASSGRQGAGEQYF. Filled out from reference TRBV7-2 and TRBJ2-7, the complete variable domain reads GAGVSQSPSNKVTEKGKDVELRCDPISGHTALYWYRQSLGQGLEFLIYFQGNSAPDKSGLPSDRFSAERTGGSVSTLTIQRTQQEDSAVYLCASSGRQGAGEQYFGPGTRLTVT.

The chain combines TRBV28 with TRBJ2-2; TCRdb's D call of TRBD1 is untestable without DNA. Germline values: CDR1 MDHEN, CDR2 SYDVKM. The CDR3 runs 15 residues. The CDR3 reads CASSTDRGQVGELFF.

The chain combines TRBV28 with TRBJ1-3; TCRdb's D gene call, TRBD1, goes unchecked for lack of DNA. Germline-derived CDR1 and CDR2 are MDHEN and SYDVKM. This CDR3 spans 16 amino acids. This CDR3 is CASSLTPGPSGNTIYF.